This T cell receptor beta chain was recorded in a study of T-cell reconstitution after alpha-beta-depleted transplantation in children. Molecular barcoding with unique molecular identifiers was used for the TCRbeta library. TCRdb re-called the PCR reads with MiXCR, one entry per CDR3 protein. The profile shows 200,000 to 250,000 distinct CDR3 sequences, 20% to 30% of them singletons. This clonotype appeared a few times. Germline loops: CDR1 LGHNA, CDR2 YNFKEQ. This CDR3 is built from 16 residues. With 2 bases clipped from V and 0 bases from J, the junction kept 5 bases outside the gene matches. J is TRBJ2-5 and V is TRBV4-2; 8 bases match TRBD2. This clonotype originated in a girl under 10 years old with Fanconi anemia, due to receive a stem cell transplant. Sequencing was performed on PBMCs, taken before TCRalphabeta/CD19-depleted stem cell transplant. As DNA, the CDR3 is TGTGCCAGCAGCCAATACTTGCGGGAGGACCAAGAGACCCAGTACTTC. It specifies CASSQYLREDQETQYF.